The rows below give T cell receptor beta chains drawn from one sample of a study of CD8+ T cells in alopecia areata. TCRdb's table, derived via immunoSEQ multiplex PCR, lists solely in-frame clones and lacks some. The repertoire holds 79,000 or so clones, with around two thirds as singletons. Here the sequenced sample was CD8+ T cells sorted from blood, taken at week 24, from a patient treated with tofacitinib. Receptor source: a human donor with alopecia areata. CDR3s include the opening cysteine and the closing phenylalanine or tryptophan. The order of the fields is V gene, J gene, D gene, clone size, CDR3 DNA, CDR3 protein. A D gene is named only where the DNA matches it firmly. Expanded clones get a size class; other rows say once, few or many, or leave the size out.

TRBV27	TRBJ1-2	TRBD1	NA	TGTGCCAGCAGCGGACAGGGGGACTATGGCTACACCTTC	CASSGQGDYGYTF
TRBV4-1	TRBJ2-6	NA	few	TGCGCCAGCAGCCCCCGGACAGTCCATTCTGGGGCCAACGTCCTGACTTTC	CASSPRTVHSGANVLTF
TRBV27	TRBJ1-1	NA	NA	TGTGCCAGCAGTTTATCGGGGCACGGCACTGAAGCTTTCTTT	CASSLSGHGTEAFF
TRBV28	TRBJ2-3	TRBD2	NA	TGTGCCAGCAGTCGAATCGGACTAGCGGGAGTCGATACGCAGTATTTT	CASSRIGLAGVDTQYF
TRBV4-1	TRBJ1-4	NA	few	TGCGCCAGCAGCCAACTCCCGGCGGATGAAAAACTGTTTTTT	CASSQLPADEKLFF
TRBV27	TRBJ2-2	NA	NA	TGTGCCAGCAGTGGGTCCGGGGAGCTGTTTTTT	CASSGSGELFF
TRBV7-3	TRBJ1-1	NA	NA	TGTGCCAGCAGCCTGGACCGGAACACTGAAGCTTTCTTT	CASSLDRNTEAFF
TRBV27	TRBJ2-1	NA	NA	TGTGCCAGCAGTCCGACCCTGAACTTGAATGAGCAGTTCTTC	CASSPTLNLNEQFF
TRBV7-2	TRBJ2-7	TRBD2	NA	TGTGCCAGCAGCTCAGCGGGGGATTACGAGCAGTACTTC	CASSSAGDYEQYF
TRBV9	TRBJ1-1	TRBD1	NA	TGTGCCAGCAGCGTAGGAGGGGGCTTAACTGAAGCTTTCTTT	CASSVGGGLTEAFF
TRBV27	TRBJ2-2	NA	NA	TGTGCCAGCAGGGGCAGGGGACCTTCGAACACCGGGGAGCTGTTTTTT	CASRGRGPSNTGELFF
TRBV27	TRBJ2-7	NA	NA	TGTGCCAGCATGGGGGAAGAGCCCCCCTACGAGCAGTACTTC	CASMGEEPPYEQYF
TRBV7-9	TRBJ2-3	NA	many	TGTGCCGGAGAGACGGGATCCACAGATACGCAGTATTTT	CAGETGSTDTQYF
TRBV14	TRBJ2-7	NA	NA	TGTGCCAGCAGTTACGGGGCCACCTACGAGCAGTACTTC	CASSYGATYEQYF
TRBV30	TRBJ2-5	NA	NA	TGTGCCTGGACCCAGAAAACCCTAGCGTCGGGGGAGACCCAGTACTTC	CAWTQKTLASGETQYF
TRBV7-6	TRBJ2-5	TRBD2	NA	TGTGCCAGCAGCTCACGCCAAAGACTAGCGGAACCCTGGGGGGAGACCCAGTACTTC	CASSSRQRLAEPWGETQYF
TRBV27	TRBJ2-7	NA	NA	TGTGCCAGCAGCCCCAGGGTAGGGGAGCAGTACTTC	CASSPRVGEQYF
TRBV5-4	TRBJ2-7	NA	NA	TGTGCCAGCAGCTGGGGGGACAGCCCCTACGAGCAGTACTTC	CASSWGDSPYEQYF
TRBV11-2	TRBJ2-1	TRBD2	once	TGTGCCAGCAGCTTAGATGATCTCGTAGCGGGACCCTACTCGGATGAGCAGTTCTTC	CASSLDDLVAGPYSDEQFF
TRBV11-2	TRBJ2-7	NA	many	TGTGCCAGCAGCTTAGATGGCGGATTTAGAACCTACGAGCAGTACTTC	CASSLDGGFRTYEQYF
TRBV2	TRBJ1-2	NA	NA	TGTGCCAGCAGTACGTACAGGGCCGTCCATGGCTACACCTTC	CASSTYRAVHGYTF
TRBV29-1	TRBJ2-2	TRBD2	NA	TGCAGCGTTGGATTGCTAGCGGGACGTACCGGGGAGCTGTTTTTT	CSVGLLAGRTGELFF
TRBV7-9	TRBJ2-5	TRBD2	few	TGTGCCAGCAGCTTAGGCACTAGCGGGAAAGAGACCCAGTACTTC	CASSLGTSGKETQYF
TRBV4-1	TRBJ2-7	TRBD1	NA	TGCGCCAGCAGCCAAAGCCCGGGACAGGGTTCCTACGAGCAGTACTTC	CASSQSPGQGSYEQYF
TRBV5-1	TRBJ1-1	NA	NA	TGCGCCAGCAGCGCTAACACTGAAGCTTTCTTT	CASSANTEAFF
TRBV5-6	TRBJ2-1	NA	NA	TGTGCCAGCAGCCCCGGGACGGGGTCATACAATGAGCAGTTCTTC	CASSPGTGSYNEQFF
TRBV4-1	TRBJ2-7	TRBD1	NA	TGCGCCAGCAGCCAAGGGGGTGCGGGACAGGGCTACGAGCAGTACTTC	CASSQGGAGQGYEQYF